The entry below gives a single TCR beta chain sequence along with its context. The data originate from a study of blood T cell repertoires in COVID-19. On the study more broadly: Collection of acute and convalescent COVID-19 samples took place in the United States, Italy and Spain. T cells, B-cell-depleted T cells, or PBMCs provided the cDNA or gDNA that served as material.

From germline, CDR1 is DFQATT and CDR2 SNEGSKA (reference sequence). This CDR3 region has 15 residues. The V gene end was trimmed by 3 bases and the J gene end by 4 bases; junction bases not matched to a gene: 7. Method: immunoSEQ multiplex PCR; TCRdb's copy keeps in-frame clones and lacks some. The sample contains approximately 160,000 clones, approximately 85% of which appear only once. This sequence originates from a man aged 55-75 years who had recovered from COVID-19. Sample: peripheral blood. The gene calls are TRBV20-1 and TRBJ2-3; 10 nucleotides line up with TRBD2. The chain's CDR3 is CSASFSGGPPDTQYF. The CDR3 DNA sequence: TGCAGTGCTAGTTTTAGCGGGGGGCCACCAGATACGCAGTATTTT.